What follows is one T cell receptor (beta chain) and its context. Its specificity is not known. The sample is drawn from a study of shared clonotypes between healthy human individuals. Method: immunoSEQ multiplex PCR; TCRdb's copy keeps in-frame clones and lacks some. The table includes approximately 2.5 million clones, about 92% detected once. Whole-study findings and limits: Some naive CD4 clonotypes, 4% to 6%, turned up in common across a few donors.

Sequencing was carried out using naive CD4+ T cells sorted from blood. Subset denoted: CD45RA+ positively selected. The sequence was collected from a man aged 18 to 30 in good health.

Here the CDR3 DNA reads TGTGCCAGCAGTTCCCCCACCGAGGACAGTGTTCTTGGCTACACCTTC. It yields the protein CASSSPTEDSVLGYTF. The chain employs TRBV28 and TRBJ1-2, with D perhaps matching TRBD1 (6 bases). The CDR3 length is 16 residues. V was trimmed by 4 bases and J by 7 bases, leaving 22 bases between them. Per germline, CDR1 MDHEN and CDR2 SYDVKM.